Below, 19 T cell receptor beta chains from the same sample are listed, as sequenced in a study of blood T cell repertoires in COVID-19. TCRdb keeps only in-frame clones here, not all; method: immunoSEQ multiplex PCR. The data hold about 240,000 clones, with 82% observed a single time. The sequencing sample was made of peripheral blood. The receptors derive from a woman in her late teens or twenties with acute or convalescent COVID-19.

V and J are TRBV4-2 and TRBJ2-1, with a tentative D call TRBD2 (5 bases). Looked up from germline, CDR1 is LGHNA and CDR2 is YNFKEQ. The CDR3 extends over 16 amino acids. Trimming stripped 1 base from V and 6 bases from J, with 16 bases between. The CDR3 DNA reads as TGTGCCAGCAGCCAAGGTACAGCTGTCAGCGGCAATGAGCAGTTCTTC. Translation: CASSQGTAVSGNEQFF.

The CDR3 bases are TGTGCCTGGACGCCTAGCGGGATTGAGACGCAGTATTTT. Encoded protein: CAWTPSGIETQYF. The chain combines TRBV30 with TRBJ2-3; 9 positions agree with TRBD2. Germline V gives CDR1 GTSNPN, CDR2 SVGIG (reference sequence). The CDR3 consists of 13 residues. Trimming cost V 4 bases and J 9 bases; bases outside gene matches: 8.

This rearrangement joins TRBV25-1 to TRBJ2-1; 9 bases are a match to TRBD2. CDR3 size: 16 residues. Trimming cost V 5 bases and J 8 bases; bases outside gene matches: 13. Germline V CDR1 and CDR2: MGHDK, SYGVNS. CDR3 in amino acids: CASSRARSGGRDEQFF. As DNA, the CDR3 is TGTGCCAGCAGTCGGGCTCGTAGCGGGGGAAGGGATGAGCAGTTCTTC.

The V gene is TRBV24-1, the J gene TRBJ1-5; D is unresolved. This CDR3 contains 13 residues. Looked up from germline, CDR1 is KGHDR and CDR2 is SFDVKD. Deletions cut 9 bases from V and 0 bases from J, with 8 bases between. The DNA of the CDR3 is TGTGCCACCGCGCGGGATAGCAATCAGCCCCAGCATTTT. Encoded protein: CATARDSNQPQHF.

The chain carries TRBV9 and TRBJ1-2; D perhaps matches TRBD1 (5 bases). Germline CDR1 is SGDLS and CDR2 is YYNGEE. Trimming cost V 4 bases and J 7 bases, with 23 bases left between them. This CDR3 region has 16 residues. Written as DNA, the CDR3 is TGTGCCAGCAGCACGGGGGGGGGACCCCCAGTCGGTGGCTACACCTTC. Translating it yields CASSTGGGPPVGGYTF.

This sequence joins TRBV28 and TRBJ1-4; D perhaps matches TRBD1 (5 bases). Germline assignment: CDR1 MDHEN and CDR2 SYDVKM. V lost 2 bases and J 0 bases, leaving 10 bases between the germline ends. The CDR3 loop spans 16 amino acids. CDR3 residues: CASSLGGGATNEKLFF. CDR3 in DNA: TGTGCCAGCAGTTTAGGGGGAGGGGCAACTAATGAAAAACTGTTTTTT.

This clone was found a few times. The chain has TRBV29-1 and TRBJ1-2; the match to TRBD1 covers 7 bases. J lost 7 bases, V lost 2 bases, and 1 base had no gene match. CDR1 SQVTM and CDR2 ANQGSEA come from the germline V gene. The CDR3 loop spans 11 amino acids. The CDR3 region has the DNA TGCAGCGTTGAACCAGGGGGTGGCTACACCTTC. Its protein is CSVEPGGGYTF.

This chain connects TRBV4-1 to TRBJ2-7, with D perhaps matching TRBD2 (6 bases). CDR3 length: 15 amino acids. In germline, CDR1 is MGHRA, CDR2 YSYEKL. Trimming cost V 0 bases and J 1 base, with 10 bases left between them. CDR3 sequence reads: CASSQDERESYEQYF. The CDR3, as DNA: TGCGCCAGCAGCCAAGATGAACGGGAGTCCTACGAGCAGTACTTC.

The chain employs TRBV27 and TRBJ1-2, with 9 bases aligning to TRBD1. CDR3 size: 15 residues. CDR1 and CDR2 from the germline V gene are MNHEY and SMNVEV (reference sequence). V gave up 6 bases and J gave up 4 bases; unmatched junction bases: 9. The CDR3 region is CASRENRGPVYGYTF. The CDR3 coding sequence is TGTGCCAGCAGAGAAAACAGGGGGCCTGTCTATGGCTACACCTTC.

The J gene is TRBJ1-6, the V gene TRBV30; D is uncertain. This CDR3 has 15 residues. In germline, CDR1 is GTSNPN, CDR2 SVGIG (reference sequence). The V end lost 0 bases, the J end lost 2 bases, and 8 bases lay between the germline ends. The CDR3 coding sequence is TGTGCCTGGAGTGTAGCAGGAACCTATAATTCACCCCTCCACTTT. Amino acids: CAWSVAGTYNSPLHF. The complete variable domain, with remaining parts taken from reference TRBV30 and TRBJ1-6, reads SQTIHQWPATLVQPVGSPLSLECTVEGTSNPNLYWYRQAAGRGLQLLFYSVGIGQISSEVPQNLSASRPQDRQFILSSKKLLLSDSGFYLCAWSVAGTYNSPLHFGNGTRLTVT.

The rearrangement links TRBV7-8 to TRBJ2-7; perhaps TRBD1 as D (5 bases). Between the trimmed V and J ends, which lost 0 bases and 5 bases, there was a span of 17 bases. Germline CDR1 and CDR2: SGHVS and FQNEAQ. The CDR3 runs to 16 residues. This CDR3 reads CASSLAEQAAFNEQYF. Written as DNA, the CDR3 is TGTGCCAGCAGCTTAGCGGAACAGGCCGCATTCAACGAGCAGTACTTC.

The chain is built from TRBV14 and TRBJ2-4, with D perhaps TRBD2 (6 bases). Germline CDR1 reads SGHDN; CDR2 reads FVKESK. With 4 bases removed from V and 10 bases from J, the gap between germline ends came to 20 bases. This CDR3 region has 15 residues. CDR3 sequence: CASSRGIGYKRIQYF. As DNA, the CDR3 is TGTGCCAGCAGCCGCGGGATAGGGTATAAACGGATTCAGTACTTC.

This clone appeared a few times. The chain uses TRBV7-8 and TRBJ2-2; D might be TRBD2 (6 bases). V was pared by 4 bases and J by 0 bases, with 6 bases between. The CDR3 length is 14 residues. CDR1 SGHVS and CDR2 FQNEAQ come from the germline V gene. The chain's CDR3 is CASSWGANTGELFF. For the CDR3, the DNA is TGTGCCAGCAGCTGGGGGGCGAACACCGGGGAGCTGTTTTTT.

A single count supports this clone. The chain joins TRBV7-9 to TRBJ2-1, with TRBD2 matching 15 bases. This CDR3 is built from 18 residues. Germline assignment: CDR1 SEHNR and CDR2 FQNEAQ (reference sequence). V dropped 4 bases and J dropped 3; count of bases not matched to a gene: 7. As DNA, the CDR3 is TGTGCCAGCAGCTCGACGGGACTAGCGGGAGGCGGCTACAATGAGCAGTTCTTC. This sequence encodes CASSSTGLAGGGYNEQFF.

The CDR3 DNA reads as TGTGCCAGCCGGAGGACAGGTCTTGGGGAAGCTTTCTTT. Protein product: CASRRTGLGEAFF. V usage is TRBV7-9 and J usage is TRBJ1-1; 7 bases line up with TRBD1. CDR1 SEHNR and CDR2 FQNEAQ come from the germline V gene (reference sequence). The trim removed 8 bases at V and 8 bases at J, leaving 11 bases unmatched. The CDR3 contains 13 residues.

Here the CDR3 reads CASSPGLAGGYEQYF. The CDR3 coding sequence is TGTGCCAGCAGTCCAGGACTAGCGGGAGGCTACGAGCAGTACTTC. The J gene is TRBJ2-7, the V gene TRBV2; 14 bases fit TRBD2. V trimming: 5 bases; J trimming: 3 bases; junction bases outside the gene matches: 3. CDR1 and CDR2 from the germline V gene are SNHLY and FYNNEI. The CDR3 is 15 amino acids.

This chain connects TRBV13 to TRBJ1-1; D gene unclear. Germline CDR1 is PRHDT and CDR2 is FYEKMQ (reference sequence). The CDR3 has 14 residues. V shed 3 bases and J shed 0 bases, with 8 bases lying between them. The CDR3 coding sequence is TGTGCCAGCAGCTTTGGCTTCATGAACACTGAAGCTTTCTTT. Protein sequence: CASSFGFMNTEAFF. The variable domain in full, with the rest retrieved from reference TRBV13 and TRBJ1-1, is AAGVIQSPRHLIKEKRETATLKCYPIPRHDTVYWYQQGPGQDPQFLISFYEKMQSDKGSIPDRFSAQQFSDYHSELNMSSLELGDSALYFCASSFGFMNTEAFFGQGTRLTVV.

The V call is TRBV4-1, the J call TRBJ2-5, with 8 bases aligning to TRBD2. This CDR3 comprises 13 residues. Germline values: CDR1 MGHRA, CDR2 YSYEKL. V was pared by 4 bases and J by 5 bases, with 3 bases of the junction left unmatched. The CDR3 nucleotides read TGCGCCAGCAGCCCCGAGCGGGAGGAGACCCAGTACTTC. Residues: CASSPEREETQYF.

The chain combines TRBV10-3 with TRBJ1-1; tentatively, D is TRBD1 (6 bases). The V end was cut by 6 bases, the J end by 0 bases, with 14 bases between. CDR3 size: 15 residues. CDR1 and CDR2 (germline): ENHRY, SYGVKD. The CDR3 loop reads CAISPSGAVNTEAFF. The DNA of the CDR3 is TGTGCCATCAGCCCATCAGGGGCCGTGAACACTGAAGCTTTCTTT.